This T cell receptor (beta chain) was sequenced in a study of T cell repertoires in cytomegalovirus infection. Study in general: Well-studied HLA-B-restricted CMV epitopes were used in the study alongside recently identified HLA-C-restricted ones. Study-wide results and caveats: CMV carriers having the relevant HLA were flagged by cumulative public TCR beta family frequency.

Germline V gene data show CDR1 as GTSNPN and CDR2 as SVGIG (reference sequence). With 5 bases clipped from V and 4 bases from J, the junction kept 8 bases outside the gene matches. The CDR3 has 15 amino acids. Details on this clonotype: The antigen remains unidentified.

TCRdb fed the reads into MiXCR, producing one record per CDR3 protein. The data show around 300,000 distinct CDR3 sequences, with 22% seen just once and under 25% held by the top ten. The TCR was taken from a human donor in good health (CMV status not recorded). Some clones in this sample may be carry-over from other donors' samples. Sample: cultured PBMCs, taken from culture after CMV antigen stimulation. The rearrangement uses TRBV30 and TRBJ2-3, with TRBD2 matching over 11 bases. The CDR3, as DNA: TGTGCCTGGCAAAAACTAGCGGGAGTGGCAGATACGCAGTATTTT. Protein: CAWQKLAGVADTQYF.